This TCR beta chain was identified during a study of T cells in Graves' hyperthyroidism and ophthalmopathy. Overall study results and limits: The blood repertoire included most of the expanded thyroid clonotypes above 0.001.

Diagnosis relied on clinical symptoms, serum thyroxine and TRAb, thyroid ultrasound and orbital computed tomography. RNA transcripts provided the source from which TCR beta CDR3 regions were amplified. TCR CDR3 underwent first-round RT-PCR with the HTBI primer set. TCRdb ran MiXCR on the multiplex PCR reads and lists one entry per CDR3 protein. This repertoire shows about 500,000 distinct CDR3 sequences, over 15% found once; its top ten account for around 17%. Germline CDR1 is SQVTM and CDR2 is ANQGSEA. The ends were cut back, 6 bases at V and 8 bases at J, with 13 bases in the middle. This CDR3 has 11 amino acids. This clonotype was observed a handful of times. Its antigen remains unknown.

The chain is built from TRBV29-1 and TRBJ1-2, with TRBD1 as a possible D gene (5 bases). The clonotype comes from a woman in her late teens or twenties with Graves' ophthalmopathy. Sequenced material: blood. The CDR3 here is CSVRQSEGYTF. In nucleotides, the CDR3 is TGCAGCGTGAGACAGTCGGAAGGCTACACCTTC.